This note documents a single T cell receptor beta chain sequence. The data derive from a study of shared clonotypes between healthy human individuals. The germline gives CDR1 MNHEY, CDR2 SMNVEV (reference sequence). The germline V and J ends were trimmed by 5 bases and 0 bases, with 10 bases remaining between them. The CDR3 sequence is 15 residues long. Positively selected for CCR7, the CD45RO-negative cells used as naive CD8 cells excluded terminally differentiated effector memory CD45RA+ cells. Sequencing was performed with immunoSEQ multiplex PCR; in TCRdb, only in-frame clones are kept and a portion is missing. The sample records 2 million to 2.5 million clones, around 93% being singletons.

This clonotype originated in a man aged 18 to 30 in good health. Some clones in this sample may be carry-over from other donors' samples. Sample: naive CD8+ T cells from PBMCs. The J gene is TRBJ2-2, the V gene TRBV27; D is ambiguous. CDR3 nucleotides: TGTGCCAGCAGTGCCCTCGCGGCGAACACCGGGGAGCTGTTTTTT. Translated, it gives CASSALAANTGELFF.